The rows below give T cell receptor beta chains drawn from one sample of a study of cytomegalovirus exposure and HLA in healthy donors. Libraries were prepared by immunoSEQ multiplex PCR; TCRdb keeps only in-frame clonotypes and omits some of them. The table lists 110,000 or so clones, 65% to 85% of them singletons, with around 2.3% in the top ten. Material for sequencing was PBMCs. The receptors derive from a young woman in good health and CMV-seronegative. Each CDR3 is given with its conserved first and last residue. Each record gives: D gene, V gene, clone size, J gene, CDR3 protein, CDR3 DNA. D genes are given only for firm matches. Only part of the rows carry a size: once, few, many, or a class if the clone is expanded.

D gene: -
V gene: TRBV19
clone size: -
J gene: TRBJ1-1
CDR3 protein: CASGQMNTEAFF
CDR3 DNA: TGTGCCAGTGGACAGATGAACACTGAAGCTTTCTTT

D gene: TRBD1
V gene: TRBV10-1
clone size: -
J gene: TRBJ2-3
CDR3 protein: CASSDAGQGGGQYF
CDR3 DNA: TGCGCCAGCAGTGATGCCGGACAGGGTGGCGGGCAGTATTTT

D gene: -
V gene: TRBV7-2
clone size: -
J gene: TRBJ2-3
CDR3 protein: CASSLGGRGTDTQYF
CDR3 DNA: TGTGCCAGCAGCCTGGGGGGGCGGGGTACAGATACGCAGTATTTT

D gene: -
V gene: TRBV7-9
clone size: -
J gene: TRBJ1-6
CDR3 protein: CASSLEYGQLSSPLHF
CDR3 DNA: TGTGCCAGCAGCTTAGAGTATGGACAGCTGAGCTCACCCCTCCACTTT

D gene: -
V gene: TRBV5-5
clone size: once
J gene: TRBJ1-3
CDR3 protein: CASSWGGVTSGNTIYF
CDR3 DNA: TGTGCCAGCAGCTGGGGAGGGGTTACCTCTGGAAACACCATATATTTT

D gene: -
V gene: TRBV27
clone size: -
J gene: TRBJ1-5
CDR3 protein: CASSLLWDNNQPQHF
CDR3 DNA: TGTGCCAGCAGTTTATTATGGGACAACAATCAGCCCCAGCATTTT

D gene: -
V gene: TRBV25-1
clone size: -
J gene: TRBJ1-2
CDR3 protein: CASNQGYGYTF
CDR3 DNA: TGTGCCAGCAACCAGGGCTATGGCTACACCTTC

D gene: -
V gene: TRBV18
clone size: once
J gene: TRBJ1-1
CDR3 protein: CASSPSSGAVWAFF
CDR3 DNA: TGTGCCAGCTCACCTTCTTCAGGGGCTGTGTGGGCTTTCTTT

D gene: TRBD1
V gene: TRBV28
clone size: -
J gene: TRBJ2-7
CDR3 protein: CAARGQGHEQYF
CDR3 DNA: TGTGCCGCAAGGGGACAGGGCCACGAGCAGTACTTC

D gene: TRBD1
V gene: TRBV5-6
clone size: -
J gene: TRBJ1-5
CDR3 protein: CASSRTGTGGFNQPQHF
CDR3 DNA: TGTGCCAGCAGCCGGACCGGGACAGGGGGTTTCAATCAGCCCCAGCATTTT

D gene: TRBD2
V gene: TRBV7-9
clone size: few
J gene: TRBJ2-1
CDR3 protein: CASFGAAGGGYNEQFF
CDR3 DNA: TGTGCCAGCTTCGGAGCGGCGGGGGGAGGTTACAATGAGCAGTTCTTC

D gene: -
V gene: TRBV15
clone size: -
J gene: TRBJ2-2
CDR3 protein: CATSRESYSGELFF
CDR3 DNA: TGTGCCACCAGCAGAGAGTCGTATTCCGGGGAGCTGTTTTTT

D gene: TRBD1
V gene: TRBV5-1
clone size: few
J gene: TRBJ1-2
CDR3 protein: CASSLPGDRDGYTF
CDR3 DNA: TGCGCCAGCAGCCTACCTGGGGACAGGGATGGCTACACCTTC

D gene: -
V gene: TRBV28
clone size: -
J gene: TRBJ1-1
CDR3 protein: CASSLYVMGATEAFF
CDR3 DNA: TGTGCCAGCAGTTTATATGTGATGGGGGCCACTGAAGCTTTCTTT

D gene: -
V gene: TRBV18
clone size: -
J gene: TRBJ2-1
CDR3 protein: CASSPRQSYNEQFF
CDR3 DNA: TGTGCCAGCTCACCGAGGCAGTCCTACAATGAGCAGTTCTTC

D gene: TRBD2
V gene: TRBV4-1
clone size: -
J gene: TRBJ2-7
CDR3 protein: CASSQLAGGEEQYF
CDR3 DNA: TGCGCCAGCAGCCAACTAGCGGGGGGGGAGGAGCAGTACTTC

D gene: -
V gene: TRBV19
clone size: -
J gene: TRBJ2-2
CDR3 protein: CASRTGLGTGELFF
CDR3 DNA: TGTGCCAGTAGAACAGGGTTAGGCACCGGGGAGCTGTTTTTT

D gene: -
V gene: TRBV21-1
clone size: -
J gene: TRBJ2-1
CDR3 protein: CASSKEVGWDRDFISYNEQFF
CDR3 DNA: TGTGCCAGCAGCAAAGAGGTTGGTTGGGACAGGGATTTCATCTCCTACAATGAGCAGTTCTTC

D gene: TRBD1
V gene: TRBV19
clone size: -
J gene: TRBJ1-1
CDR3 protein: CASSPGQGTEAFF
CDR3 DNA: TGTGCCAGTAGTCCTGGACAGGGCACTGAAGCTTTCTTT

D gene: TRBD1
V gene: TRBV9
clone size: -
J gene: TRBJ2-3
CDR3 protein: CASSEGLPGQGDTQYF
CDR3 DNA: TGTGCCAGCAGCGAGGGGTTGCCGGGACAGGGAGATACGCAGTATTTT

D gene: -
V gene: TRBV6-1
clone size: once
J gene: TRBJ1-2
CDR3 protein: CASSDRGAYGYTF
CDR3 DNA: TGTGCCAGCAGTGACAGGGGTGCCTATGGCTACACCTTC

D gene: TRBD1
V gene: TRBV30
clone size: -
J gene: TRBJ2-5
CDR3 protein: CAWSAPRTRDSPKRYF
CDR3 DNA: TGTGCCTGGAGTGCGCCGAGAACCCGGGACAGTCCTAAAAGGTACTTC

D gene: -
V gene: TRBV18
clone size: -
J gene: TRBJ1-1
CDR3 protein: CASSPAGARNTEAFF
CDR3 DNA: TGTGCCAGCTCACCGGCGGGGGCGCGGAACACTGAAGCTTTCTTT

D gene: TRBD2
V gene: TRBV5-4
clone size: once
J gene: TRBJ2-2
CDR3 protein: CASSSFVGGPGGGELFF
CDR3 DNA: TGTGCCAGCAGCTCCTTTGTGGGAGGGCCAGGAGGCGGGGAGCTGTTTTTT

D gene: TRBD1
V gene: TRBV27
clone size: -
J gene: TRBJ2-7
CDR3 protein: CASSLRDRGYEQYF
CDR3 DNA: TGTGCCAGCAGTTTACGGGACAGGGGTTACGAGCAGTACTTC

D gene: TRBD1
V gene: TRBV14
clone size: -
J gene: TRBJ1-1
CDR3 protein: CASSLRQGATEAFF
CDR3 DNA: TGTGCCAGCAGCTTACGACAGGGAGCCACTGAAGCTTTCTTT

D gene: -
V gene: TRBV6-4
clone size: -
J gene: TRBJ2-2
CDR3 protein: CASSGGGRTGELFF
CDR3 DNA: TGTGCCAGCAGTGGCGGAGGGAGGACCGGGGAGCTGTTTTTT

D gene: TRBD1
V gene: TRBV5-6
clone size: once
J gene: TRBJ1-1
CDR3 protein: CASSGRTGVTNTEAFF
CDR3 DNA: TGTGCCAGCAGCGGACGGACAGGGGTCACGAACACTGAAGCTTTCTTT

D gene: -
V gene: TRBV2
clone size: -
J gene: TRBJ2-7
CDR3 protein: CASSPDTAYEQYF
CDR3 DNA: TGTGCCAGCAGTCCGGACACCGCCTACGAGCAGTACTTC

D gene: TRBD1
V gene: TRBV19
clone size: -
J gene: TRBJ1-5
CDR3 protein: CASSTDRYQPQHF
CDR3 DNA: TGTGCCAGTAGTACGGACAGGTATCAGCCCCAGCATTTT

D gene: TRBD2
V gene: TRBV5-4
clone size: -
J gene: TRBJ2-3
CDR3 protein: CASSFWNGGASTDTQYF
CDR3 DNA: TGTGCCAGCAGCTTTTGGAACGGGGGGGCGAGCACAGATACGCAGTATTTT

D gene: -
V gene: TRBV30
clone size: once
J gene: TRBJ1-2
CDR3 protein: CAWSGGVGDGYTF
CDR3 DNA: TGTGCCTGGAGTGGTGGGGTCGGGGATGGCTACACCTTC

D gene: TRBD2
V gene: TRBV27
clone size: -
J gene: TRBJ2-1
CDR3 protein: CASSFSGTTSGTYNEQFF
CDR3 DNA: TGTGCCAGCAGTTTCTCGGGGACCACTAGCGGAACCTACAATGAGCAGTTCTTC

D gene: -
V gene: TRBV5-1
clone size: -
J gene: TRBJ1-2
CDR3 protein: CASSFDQGRGYTF
CDR3 DNA: TGCGCCAGCAGCTTCGACCAGGGGAGAGGCTACACCTTC

D gene: -
V gene: TRBV19
clone size: -
J gene: TRBJ2-2
CDR3 protein: CASTTPTGLNTGELFF
CDR3 DNA: TGTGCCAGTACCACCCCGACAGGACTGAACACCGGGGAGCTGTTTTTT

D gene: -
V gene: TRBV7-9
clone size: -
J gene: TRBJ1-2
CDR3 protein: CASSSSRGAVGYTF
CDR3 DNA: TGTGCCAGCAGCTCCTCAAGGGGCGCCGTAGGCTACACCTTC

D gene: -
V gene: TRBV23-1
clone size: once
J gene: TRBJ1-2
CDR3 protein: CASSHHSQGFYGYTF
CDR3 DNA: TGCGCCAGCAGTCACCACTCCCAGGGGTTTTATGGCTACACCTTC

D gene: -
V gene: TRBV19
clone size: once
J gene: TRBJ2-5
CDR3 protein: CASSFGNQETQYF
CDR3 DNA: TGTGCCAGTAGTTTCGGGAACCAAGAGACCCAGTACTTC

D gene: -
V gene: TRBV12-5
clone size: -
J gene: TRBJ2-4
CDR3 protein: CASGLGDIQNIQYF
CDR3 DNA: TGTGCTAGTGGTTTGGGGGACATCCAAAACATTCAGTACTTC

D gene: -
V gene: TRBV27
clone size: -
J gene: TRBJ2-5
CDR3 protein: CASRPRVDGQETQYF
CDR3 DNA: TGTGCCAGCAGACCCCGCGTTGACGGGCAAGAGACCCAGTACTTC